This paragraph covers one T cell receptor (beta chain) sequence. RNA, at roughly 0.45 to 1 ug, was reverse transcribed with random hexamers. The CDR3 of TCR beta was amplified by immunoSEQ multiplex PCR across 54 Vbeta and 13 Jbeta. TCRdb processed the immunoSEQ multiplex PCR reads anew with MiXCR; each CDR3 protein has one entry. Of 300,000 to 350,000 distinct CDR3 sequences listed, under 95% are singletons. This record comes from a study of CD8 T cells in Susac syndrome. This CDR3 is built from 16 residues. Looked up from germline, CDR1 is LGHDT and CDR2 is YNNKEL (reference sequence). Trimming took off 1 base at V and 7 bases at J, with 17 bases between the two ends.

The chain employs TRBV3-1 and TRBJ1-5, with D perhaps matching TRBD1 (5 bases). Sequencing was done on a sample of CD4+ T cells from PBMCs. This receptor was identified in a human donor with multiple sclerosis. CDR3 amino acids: CASSQGVGVRGQPQHF. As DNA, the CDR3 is TGTGCCAGCAGCCAAGGAGTGGGTGTAAGGGGACAGCCCCAGCATTTT.